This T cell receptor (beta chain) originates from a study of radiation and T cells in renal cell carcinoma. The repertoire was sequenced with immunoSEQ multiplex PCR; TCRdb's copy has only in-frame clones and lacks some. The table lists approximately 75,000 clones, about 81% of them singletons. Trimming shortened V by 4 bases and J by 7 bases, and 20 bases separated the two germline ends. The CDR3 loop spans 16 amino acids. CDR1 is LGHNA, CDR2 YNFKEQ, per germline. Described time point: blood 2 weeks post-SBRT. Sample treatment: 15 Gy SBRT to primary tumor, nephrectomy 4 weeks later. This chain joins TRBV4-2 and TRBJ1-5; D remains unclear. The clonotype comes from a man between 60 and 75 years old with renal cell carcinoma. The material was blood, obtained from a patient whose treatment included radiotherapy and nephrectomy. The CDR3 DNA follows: TGTGCCAGCAGCCCGTTTAATGGGAACGTAGGACAGCCCCAGCATTTT. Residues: CASSPFNGNVGQPQHF.